Included here is one T cell receptor (beta chain) sequence, with context. This record belongs to a study of T cell responses to AZD1222 COVID-19 vaccine. The protocol was immunoSEQ multiplex PCR, while the TCRdb copy is restricted to in-frame clones and leaves out a portion. The profile shows about 190,000 clones, about 90% of them singletons. The CDR3 length is 13 residues. V shed 7 bases, J shed 5 bases, and the junction held 6 bases outside the gene matches. The germline V gene has CDR1 LNHDA and CDR2 SQIVND (reference sequence). This clonotype originated in an adult in good health. The chain employs TRBV19 and TRBJ2-5; 8 bases align to TRBD1. The sample in question was peripheral blood, obtained on day 0 of MenACWY control vaccination. CDR3 protein: CASTGGQGETQYF. CDR3 coding DNA: TGTGCCAGTACCGGAGGACAGGGTGAGACCCAGTACTTC. Combining the CDR3 with reference TRBV19 and TRBJ2-5 gives the whole variable domain DGGITQSPKYLFRKEGQNVTLSCEQNLNHDAMYWYRQDPGQGLRLIYYSQIVNDFQKGDIAEGYSVSREKKESFPLTVTSAQKNPTAFYLCASTGGQGETQYFGPGTRLLVL.